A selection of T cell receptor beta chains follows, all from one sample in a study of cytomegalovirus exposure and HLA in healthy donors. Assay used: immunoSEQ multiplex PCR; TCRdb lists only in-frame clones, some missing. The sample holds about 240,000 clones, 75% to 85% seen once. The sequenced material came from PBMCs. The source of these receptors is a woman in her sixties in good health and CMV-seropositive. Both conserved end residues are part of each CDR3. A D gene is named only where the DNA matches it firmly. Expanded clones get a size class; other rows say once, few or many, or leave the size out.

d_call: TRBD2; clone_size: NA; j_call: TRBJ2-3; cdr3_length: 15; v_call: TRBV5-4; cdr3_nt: TGTGCCAGCAGCCGAACTAGCGGGAGCACAGATACGCAGTATTTT; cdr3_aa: CASSRTSGSTDTQYF
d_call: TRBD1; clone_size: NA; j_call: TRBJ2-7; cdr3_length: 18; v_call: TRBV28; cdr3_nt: TGTGCCAGCAGACTCCCCATCCCTCGGGACAGTCTACGGTACGAGCAGTACTTC; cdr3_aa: CASRLPIPRDSLRYEQYF
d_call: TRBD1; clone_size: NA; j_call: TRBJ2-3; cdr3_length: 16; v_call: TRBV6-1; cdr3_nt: TGTGCCAGCAGTGCCCGGACAGGGGGGGAGACAGATACGCAGTATTTT; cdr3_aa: CASSARTGGETDTQYF
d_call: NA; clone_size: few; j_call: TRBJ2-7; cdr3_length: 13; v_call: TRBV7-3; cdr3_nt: TGTGCCAGCAGCTTAACACAATCTTACGAGCAGTACTTC; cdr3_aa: CASSLTQSYEQYF
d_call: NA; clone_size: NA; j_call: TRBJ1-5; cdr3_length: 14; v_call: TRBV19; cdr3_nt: TGTGCCAGTAGGGGCAGGGCCTTTAATCAGCCCCAGCATTTT; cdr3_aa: CASRGRAFNQPQHF
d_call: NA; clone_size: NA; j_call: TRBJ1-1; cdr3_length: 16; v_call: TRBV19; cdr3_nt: TGTGCCAGTAGTATAGATCTAAGGCAGGGTTACACTGAAGCTTTCTTT; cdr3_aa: CASSIDLRQGYTEAFF
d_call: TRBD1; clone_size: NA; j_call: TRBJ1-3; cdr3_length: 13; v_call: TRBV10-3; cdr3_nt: TGTGCCCTCCGGACAGGGCCAGGAAACACCATATATTTT; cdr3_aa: CALRTGPGNTIYF
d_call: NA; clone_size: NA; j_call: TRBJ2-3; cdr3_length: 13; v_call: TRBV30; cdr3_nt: TGTGCCTGGAGTGTACCTCCTCCGGGGACGCAGTATTTT; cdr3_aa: CAWSVPPPGTQYF
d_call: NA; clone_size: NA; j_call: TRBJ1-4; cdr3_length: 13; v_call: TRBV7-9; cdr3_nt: TGTGCCAGCAGCTTAGCCGGGGATGAAAAACTGTTTTTT; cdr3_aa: CASSLAGDEKLFF
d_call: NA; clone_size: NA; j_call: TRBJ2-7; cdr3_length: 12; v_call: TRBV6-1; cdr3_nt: TGTGCCAGCAGTCCCTCAGGGTACGAGCAGTACTTC; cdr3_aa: CASSPSGYEQYF
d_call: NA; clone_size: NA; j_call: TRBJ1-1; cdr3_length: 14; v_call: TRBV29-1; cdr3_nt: TGCAGCGTTGAAGATCGGCGGATGAACACTGAAGCTTTCTTT; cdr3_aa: CSVEDRRMNTEAFF
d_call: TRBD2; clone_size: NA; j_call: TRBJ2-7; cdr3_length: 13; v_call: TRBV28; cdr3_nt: TGTGCTGCAAAATGGGAGGGCCCCCACGAGCAGTACTTC; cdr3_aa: CAAKWEGPHEQYF
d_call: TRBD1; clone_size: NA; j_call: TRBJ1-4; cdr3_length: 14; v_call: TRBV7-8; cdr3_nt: TGTGCCAGCAGCTTGACAGGGGGCGCAGAAAAACTGTTTTTT; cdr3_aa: CASSLTGGAEKLFF
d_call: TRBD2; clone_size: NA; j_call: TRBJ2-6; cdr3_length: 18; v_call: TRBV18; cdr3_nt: TGTGCCAGCTCACCGCCAACTAGCGGGAGAATCGGGGCCAACGTCCTGACTTTC; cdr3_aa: CASSPPTSGRIGANVLTF